The 2 T cell receptor beta chains below were found in one sample sequenced in a study of tumor and adjacent non-tumor tissue in lung cancer (dated by TCRdb to the late 2010s). RNA was isolated from bulk, unsorted tissue, and RNA quality was assessed with a NanoDrop ND-1000 and an Agilent 2100. The protocol used for the library was multiplex PCR. The data were produced on an Illumina HiSeq 2500. TCRbeta libraries were constructed through three rounds of nested PCR with primers (Table S4) according to protocols adapted from ARM-PCR. Starting from the raw public reads, TCRdb applied fastp trimming at Q25, assembled clones with MiXCR and retained in-frame beta chains. Here each entry gathers all rows of one CDR3 protein and keeps the most common genes and DNA. The sample table holds about 76,000 distinct CDR3 sequences, of which approximately 68% were seen once. 10% to 15% of the sample is taken by the ten largest.

Sequenced input: lung tumor tissue. These receptors all come from a woman aged 65 to 85 with non-small cell lung cancer.

This clonotype has a count of ten or more. The chain joins TRBV5-6 to TRBJ2-1; the match to TRBD2 covers 9 bases. Per germline, CDR1 SGHDT and CDR2 YYEEEE. The CDR3 is 15 residues long. V dropped 1 base and J dropped 3; count of bases not matched to a gene: 2. CDR3: CASSLPSGIYNEQFF. For the CDR3, the DNA is TGTGCCAGCAGCTTGCCTAGCGGGATCTACAATGAGCAGTTCTTC.

The V call is TRBV5-4, the J call TRBJ2-1; 7 positions match TRBD2. The CDR3 has 16 residues. CDR1 is SGHNT and CDR2 is YYREEE in the germline V gene (reference sequence). V lost 7 bases and J lost 8; bases outside the gene matches: 18. CDR3 in amino acids: CASGTRLAGVVYEQFF. In DNA form, the CDR3 reads TGTGCCAGCGGCACTCGACTAGCTGGAGTGGTGTATGAGCAGTTCTTC. The whole variable domain, filled in from reference TRBV5-4 and TRBJ2-1, reads ETGVTQSPTHLIKTRGQQVTLRCSSQSGHNTVSWYQQALGQGPQFIFQYYREEENGRGNFPPRFSGLQFPNYSSELNVNALELDDSALYLCASGTRLAGVVYEQFFGPGTRLTVL.